This T cell receptor beta chain was sequenced during a study of human T cells and chemical hapten exposure. This clonotype showed up just a few times. The time point: patch test 2, 6 weeks after DPC sensitization. Stated treatment: therapeutic diphenylcyclopropenone sensitization with weekly scalp DPC. Donors, patients with alopecia ranging from 18 to 70 years old and judged suitable for DPC, provided samples. Library construction involved attaching unique molecular identifiers to individual cDNA molecules, which allowed quantitative, reproducible TCR counting. TCRdb re-analysed the RACE reads in MiXCR, keeping a single row per CDR3 protein. The sample includes fewer than 85,000 distinct CDR3 sequences, under 14% seen only once; the top ten take around 1.4%. V was pared by 3 bases and J by 7 bases, with 7 bases of the junction left unmatched. CDR1 is SGHRS and CDR2 is YFSETQ in the germline V gene. This CDR3 spans 15 amino acids.

The clonotype was recovered from a man aged 18 to 30 with alopecia areata. Some clones in this sample may be carry-over from other donors' samples. Sequencing used whole blood, obtained in connection with sensitization to the hapten diphenylcyclopropenone (DPC). V gene TRBV5-1 combines with J gene TRBJ2-1; 10 nucleotides align to TRBD1. The DNA for the CDR3 is TGCGCCAGCAGCTCCACCGGGACAGGGGTAAATGAGCAGTTCTTC. Translating gives CASSSTGTGVNEQFF.